This TCR beta chain was obtained from a study of blood T cell repertoires in COVID-19. Study background: The samples span acute and convalescent COVID-19 from the United States, Italy and Spain.

Sequenced by immunoSEQ multiplex PCR; TCRdb stores in-frame clones only, minus some. The table has around 320,000 clones, roughly 91% seen once. The V end was cut by 4 bases, the J end by 5 bases, with 11 bases between. The CDR3 runs 13 residues. The germline V gene encodes CDR1 MDHEN and CDR2 SYDVKM. This sequence originates from a woman aged 50 to 60 who had been exposed to COVID-19. This chain links TRBV28 with TRBJ1-2, with unresolved D. Material for sequencing was PBMCs or T cells enriched from blood (not recorded which). The CDR3: CASSYSPMYGYTF. CDR3 coding DNA: TGTGCCAGCAGTTACTCGCCGATGTATGGCTACACCTTC.